This is a list of T cell receptor beta chains from one sample in a study of cytomegalovirus exposure and HLA in healthy donors. Clones were sequenced by immunoSEQ multiplex PCR, and TCRdb holds only the in-frame ones, with some missing. Of 200,000 to 250,000 clones in the sample, 85% to 95% are singletons; the top ten hold 0.85% to 1.2%. Material: PBMCs. Receptors originate from a woman aged 18-30 years in good health and CMV-seronegative. Both conserved end residues are part of each CDR3. The order of the fields is V gene, clone size, D gene, J gene, CDR3 length, CDR3 DNA, CDR3 protein. D genes are given only for firm matches. Not all rows give a size; the values are once, few, many and, for expanded clones, a class.

V gene: TRBV23-1; clone size: few; D gene: NA; J gene: TRBJ2-7; CDR3 length: 15; CDR3 DNA: TGCGCCAGCCTACAAGGTCAAGCTAGCTCCTACGAGCAGTACTTC; CDR3 protein: CASLQGQASSYEQYF
V gene: TRBV9; clone size: NA; D gene: NA; J gene: TRBJ1-4; CDR3 length: 16; CDR3 DNA: TGTGCCAGCAGCGTAGAGTGGCCGGGGGTTGGGGAAAAACTGTTTTTT; CDR3 protein: CASSVEWPGVGEKLFF
V gene: TRBV28; clone size: NA; D gene: TRBD1; J gene: TRBJ1-5; CDR3 length: 13; CDR3 DNA: TGTGCCAGCAGTGGACAGGGGGCCCAGCCCCAGCATTTT; CDR3 protein: CASSGQGAQPQHF
V gene: TRBV19; clone size: NA; D gene: NA; J gene: TRBJ1-6; CDR3 length: 11; CDR3 DNA: TGTGCCAGTATAGGACAGAATCGCTTCCACTTT; CDR3 protein: CASIGQNRFHF
V gene: TRBV7-9; clone size: NA; D gene: TRBD1; J gene: TRBJ1-1; CDR3 length: 11; CDR3 DNA: TGTGCCAGCAGCAATAACAGGGGTGCTTTCTTT; CDR3 protein: CASSNNRGAFF
V gene: TRBV5-6; clone size: NA; D gene: TRBD1; J gene: TRBJ1-1; CDR3 length: 13; CDR3 DNA: TGTGCCAGCAGCCGGGGGACAGGAACTGAAGCTTTCTTT; CDR3 protein: CASSRGTGTEAFF
V gene: TRBV2; clone size: NA; D gene: NA; J gene: TRBJ1-2; CDR3 length: 14; CDR3 DNA: TGTGCCAGCACCACAGGGCTTCACGGCGAAGGCTACACCTTC; CDR3 protein: CASTTGLHGEGYTF
V gene: TRBV5-1; clone size: NA; D gene: TRBD1; J gene: TRBJ1-2; CDR3 length: 16; CDR3 DNA: TGCGCCAGCAGCCTTGTGGGGACAGGGTCTTATTATGGCTACACCTTC; CDR3 protein: CASSLVGTGSYYGYTF
V gene: TRBV5-1; clone size: NA; D gene: NA; J gene: TRBJ2-2; CDR3 length: 16; CDR3 DNA: TGCGCCAGCAGCTTGGACGGCCGGGTGTGGACCGGGGAGCTGTTTTTT; CDR3 protein: CASSLDGRVWTGELFF
V gene: TRBV15; clone size: NA; D gene: TRBD1; J gene: TRBJ2-3; CDR3 length: 16; CDR3 DNA: TGTGCCACCAGCGCTCGACAGGGGGTAAACACAGATACGCAGTATTTT; CDR3 protein: CATSARQGVNTDTQYF
V gene: TRBV11-2; clone size: NA; D gene: NA; J gene: TRBJ2-1; CDR3 length: 11; CDR3 DNA: TGTGCCAGCTTAATTTCCAGTGAGCAGTTCTTC; CDR3 protein: CASLISSEQFF
V gene: TRBV7-9; clone size: NA; D gene: TRBD1; J gene: TRBJ1-2; CDR3 length: 16; CDR3 DNA: TGTGCCAGCAGCCGAGCCTCGGGACAGACACTCTATGGCTACACCTTC; CDR3 protein: CASSRASGQTLYGYTF
V gene: TRBV5-1; clone size: NA; D gene: TRBD2; J gene: TRBJ2-1; CDR3 length: 15; CDR3 DNA: TGCGCCAGCAGCTATAGCGGGACTAGTCTCAATGAGCAGTTCTTC; CDR3 protein: CASSYSGTSLNEQFF
V gene: TRBV5-8; clone size: NA; D gene: NA; J gene: TRBJ2-7; CDR3 length: 16; CDR3 DNA: TGTGCCAGCAGCTTGAGCGTCAGGGGCCCTTCCTACGAGCAGTACTTC; CDR3 protein: CASSLSVRGPSYEQYF
V gene: TRBV2; clone size: once; D gene: NA; J gene: TRBJ2-7; CDR3 length: 12; CDR3 DNA: TGTGCCAGCAGGGGCGACACTCACGAGCAGTACTTC; CDR3 protein: CASRGDTHEQYF
V gene: TRBV5-1; clone size: NA; D gene: NA; J gene: TRBJ2-1; CDR3 length: 16; CDR3 DNA: TGCGCCAGCAGCCCTCTTTCGTGGACACGATACAATGAGCCGTTCTTC; CDR3 protein: CASSPLSWTRYNEPFF
V gene: TRBV6-1; clone size: few; D gene: NA; J gene: TRBJ2-1; CDR3 length: 15; CDR3 DNA: TGTGCCAGCGCCCGTCGGGGGAGCTCCTACAATGAGCAGTTCTTC; CDR3 protein: CASARRGSSYNEQFF
V gene: TRBV13; clone size: NA; D gene: TRBD1; J gene: TRBJ2-1; CDR3 length: 21; CDR3 DNA: TGTGCCAGCAGCTTAGGCCCGACAGGGGGTTTTTTATTCACACTCTACAATGAGCAGTTCTTC; CDR3 protein: CASSLGPTGGFLFTLYNEQFF
V gene: TRBV6-5; clone size: NA; D gene: TRBD1; J gene: TRBJ1-2; CDR3 length: 13; CDR3 DNA: TGTGCCAGCAGTTACTCCAGGGGGCTCGGCTACACCTTC; CDR3 protein: CASSYSRGLGYTF
V gene: TRBV9; clone size: NA; D gene: NA; J gene: TRBJ1-3; CDR3 length: 12; CDR3 DNA: TGTGCCAGCAGCTCCGCTGGAAACACCATATATTTT; CDR3 protein: CASSSAGNTIYF
V gene: TRBV28; clone size: NA; D gene: TRBD2; J gene: TRBJ2-7; CDR3 length: 17; CDR3 DNA: TGTGCCAGCAGTCCCACCACCGGACTAGCGGGATGGGGCGAGCAGTACTTC; CDR3 protein: CASSPTTGLAGWGEQYF
V gene: TRBV6-5; clone size: NA; D gene: TRBD2; J gene: TRBJ2-1; CDR3 length: 15; CDR3 DNA: TGTGCCAGCAGCACCAGCGGGAGGCGCGGCAATGAGCAGTTCTTC; CDR3 protein: CASSTSGRRGNEQFF
V gene: TRBV5-1; clone size: NA; D gene: TRBD2; J gene: TRBJ2-2; CDR3 length: 15; CDR3 DNA: TGCGCCAGCAGCTTTAGCGGGGGGGACACCGGGGAGCTGTTTTTT; CDR3 protein: CASSFSGGDTGELFF
V gene: TRBV19; clone size: once; D gene: NA; J gene: TRBJ1-1; CDR3 length: 12; CDR3 DNA: TGTGCCAGTAGTGCCTACCAGGCCGGAGCTTTCTTT; CDR3 protein: CASSAYQAGAFF
V gene: TRBV28; clone size: NA; D gene: NA; J gene: TRBJ1-2; CDR3 length: 12; CDR3 DNA: TGTGCCAGCAGCGCAGCTAACTATGGCTACACCTTC; CDR3 protein: CASSAANYGYTF
V gene: TRBV9; clone size: NA; D gene: TRBD2; J gene: TRBJ2-5; CDR3 length: 15; CDR3 DNA: TGTGCCAGCAGCGGCGGGACTAGCGTTGACGAGACCCAGTACTTC; CDR3 protein: CASSGGTSVDETQYF
V gene: TRBV6-1; clone size: NA; D gene: NA; J gene: TRBJ1-4; CDR3 length: 14; CDR3 DNA: TGTGCCAGCAGTGTATCCCAGTCTAATGAAAAACTGTTTTTT; CDR3 protein: CASSVSQSNEKLFF
V gene: TRBV30; clone size: NA; D gene: NA; J gene: TRBJ2-1; CDR3 length: 13; CDR3 DNA: TGTGCCTGGAGTGCGGGGATTACTATTACATGGGTCTTC; CDR3 protein: CAWSAGITITWVF
V gene: TRBV5-1; clone size: NA; D gene: NA; J gene: TRBJ1-6; CDR3 length: 15; CDR3 DNA: TGCGCCAGCAGCTTGGGGACAGTCAGGGAGTCACCCCTCCACTTT; CDR3 protein: CASSLGTVRESPLHF
V gene: TRBV27; clone size: once; D gene: NA; J gene: TRBJ2-1; CDR3 length: 14; CDR3 DNA: TGTGCCAGCAGTCTGCGCGCATTCTCGGATGAGCAGTTCTTC; CDR3 protein: CASSLRAFSDEQFF
V gene: TRBV6-1; clone size: NA; D gene: TRBD1; J gene: TRBJ2-2; CDR3 length: 14; CDR3 DNA: TGTGCCAGCACCGACGGGACAGGGGGCGGGGAGCTGTTTTTT; CDR3 protein: CASTDGTGGGELFF
V gene: TRBV10-1; clone size: NA; D gene: NA; J gene: TRBJ1-4; CDR3 length: 14; CDR3 DNA: TGCGCCAGCAGCGCGTCGGGAGTTGGTGAAAAACTGTTTTTT; CDR3 protein: CASSASGVGEKLFF
V gene: TRBV19; clone size: NA; D gene: NA; J gene: TRBJ2-2; CDR3 length: 14; CDR3 DNA: TGTGCCACCCGAATGCAGGTCAACACCGGGGAGCTGTTTTTT; CDR3 protein: CATRMQVNTGELFF
V gene: TRBV30; clone size: few; D gene: TRBD1; J gene: TRBJ1-1; CDR3 length: 12; CDR3 DNA: TGTGCCTGGAGTCCGGACAGGGGGGAAGCTTTCTTT; CDR3 protein: CAWSPDRGEAFF
V gene: TRBV6-5; clone size: NA; D gene: NA; J gene: TRBJ2-7; CDR3 length: 15; CDR3 DNA: TGTGCCAGCAGTTTAACCGGGACTCCCGCCTACGAGCAGTACTTC; CDR3 protein: CASSLTGTPAYEQYF
V gene: TRBV6-5; clone size: once; D gene: NA; J gene: TRBJ2-1; CDR3 length: 11; CDR3 DNA: TGTGCCGCACGCGGTGGGACTCAGCAGTTCTTC; CDR3 protein: CAARGGTQQFF
V gene: TRBV28; clone size: NA; D gene: TRBD1; J gene: TRBJ2-7; CDR3 length: 15; CDR3 DNA: TGTGCCAGCAGTCCAGCCGGGACAGGGGTTTACGAGCAGTACTTC; CDR3 protein: CASSPAGTGVYEQYF
V gene: TRBV19; clone size: NA; D gene: TRBD2; J gene: TRBJ2-7; CDR3 length: 14; CDR3 DNA: TGTGCCAGTAAAGGAGCGGGAGGGTCCTACGAGCAGTACTTC; CDR3 protein: CASKGAGGSYEQYF
V gene: TRBV2; clone size: NA; D gene: TRBD1; J gene: TRBJ2-6; CDR3 length: 16; CDR3 DNA: TGTGCCAGCAGGTCAGCAGGGGGCTCTGGGGCCAACGTCCTGACTTTC; CDR3 protein: CASRSAGGSGANVLTF
V gene: TRBV6-5; clone size: NA; D gene: NA; J gene: TRBJ1-5; CDR3 length: 13; CDR3 DNA: TGTGCCAGCAGTCGGGGGAAGGAACAGCCCCAGCATTTT; CDR3 protein: CASSRGKEQPQHF
V gene: TRBV10-1; clone size: NA; D gene: NA; J gene: TRBJ1-1; CDR3 length: 14; CDR3 DNA: TGCGCCAGCAGTGAGTCGTCGGGGTCCACTGAAGCTTTCTTT; CDR3 protein: CASSESSGSTEAFF
V gene: TRBV5-1; clone size: NA; D gene: NA; J gene: TRBJ2-1; CDR3 length: 15; CDR3 DNA: TGCGCCAGCAGCTCAAGACTAAATATCTACAATGAGCAGTTCTTC; CDR3 protein: CASSSRLNIYNEQFF
V gene: TRBV18; clone size: NA; D gene: NA; J gene: TRBJ1-3; CDR3 length: 15; CDR3 DNA: TGTGCCAGCTCACCGGGAGAGGCGTCTGGAAACACCATATATTTT; CDR3 protein: CASSPGEASGNTIYF
V gene: TRBV2; clone size: NA; D gene: NA; J gene: TRBJ2-7; CDR3 length: 13; CDR3 DNA: TGTGCCAGCTCCAGAATCTTAATCTACGAGCAGTACTTC; CDR3 protein: CASSRILIYEQYF